This is a list of T cell receptor beta chains from one sample in a study of cytomegalovirus exposure and HLA in healthy donors. Only in-frame clones appear in the TCRdb table, and some are missing; sequencing was by immunoSEQ multiplex PCR. The sample holds more than 45,000 clones. The sequencing sample was made of PBMCs. All receptors derive from a woman aged 60-75 years in good health and CMV-seropositive. CDR3s include the opening cysteine and the closing phenylalanine or tryptophan. D genes are given only for firm matches.

D gene,J gene,V gene,CDR3 protein,CDR3 DNA
.,TRBJ1-5,TRBV12-5,CASGLGGRSNQPQHF,TGTGCTAGTGGTTTGGGAGGGCGTAGCAATCAGCCCCAGCATTTT
.,TRBJ1-5,TRBV28,CASSLWSRQPQHF,TGTGCCAGCAGTTTATGGTCCAGACAGCCCCAGCATTTT
.,TRBJ2-7,TRBV29-1,CSVAGGTELPYEQYF,TGCAGCGTTGCCGGCGGGACAGAGTTACCCTACGAGCAGTACTTC
.,TRBJ2-5,TRBV10-2,CASSSGVAETQYF,TGCGCCAGCAGTTCGGGGGTTGCAGAGACCCAGTACTTC
.,TRBJ1-4,TRBV6-5,CASTRGRANEKLFF,TGTGCCAGCACTAGGGGTCGGGCTAATGAAAAACTGTTTTTT
.,TRBJ2-7,TRBV4-3,CASSQEEGGSYEQYF,TGCGCCAGCAGCCAAGAGGAGGGTGGGTCCTACGAGCAGTACTTC
TRBD1,TRBJ2-7,TRBV7-8,CASSPRAGTGVNEQYF,TGTGCCAGCAGCCCGAGAGCCGGGACAGGGGTCAACGAGCAGTACTTC
TRBD1,TRBJ1-1,TRBV5-4,CASSLRGLAEAFF,TGTGCCAGCAGCTTGAGGGGGCTGGCTGAAGCTTTCTTT
TRBD2,TRBJ2-5,TRBV5-3,CARSRLAGASLQETQYF,TGTGCCAGAAGCCGACTAGCGGGGGCGTCCCTACAAGAGACCCAGTACTTC
TRBD1,TRBJ2-7,TRBV4-3,CASSSTLDRGSYEQYF,TGCGCCAGCAGCTCCACCCTTGACAGGGGGTCCTACGAGCAGTACTTC